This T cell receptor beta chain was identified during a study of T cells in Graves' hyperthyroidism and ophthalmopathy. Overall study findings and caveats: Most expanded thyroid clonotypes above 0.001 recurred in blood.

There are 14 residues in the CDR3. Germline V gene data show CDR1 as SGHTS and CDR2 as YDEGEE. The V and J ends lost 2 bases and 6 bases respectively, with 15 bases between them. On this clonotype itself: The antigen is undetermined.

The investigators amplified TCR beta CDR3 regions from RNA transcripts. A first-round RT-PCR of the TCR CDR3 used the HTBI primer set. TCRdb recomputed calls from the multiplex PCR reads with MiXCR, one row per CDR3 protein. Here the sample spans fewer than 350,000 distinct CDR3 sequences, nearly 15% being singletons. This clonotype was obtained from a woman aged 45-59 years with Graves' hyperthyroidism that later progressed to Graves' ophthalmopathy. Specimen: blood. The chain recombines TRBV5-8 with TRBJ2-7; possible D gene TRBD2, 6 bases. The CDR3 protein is CASSFGGSVFEQYF. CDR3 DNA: TGTGCCAGCAGCTTCGGGGGAAGTGTGTTCGAGCAGTACTTC.